The 30 T cell receptor beta chains given below trace back to one sample, sequenced in a study of T cell repertoires in cytomegalovirus infection. TCRdb redid the calling of the reads with MiXCR, one entry per CDR3 protein. Of around 270,000 distinct CDR3 sequences in the sample, approximately 9% were seen once. The specimen was PBMCs. The origin of the receptors is a human donor in good health (CMV status not recorded). Some clones in this sample may be carry-over from other donors' samples.

This clonotype has ten or more counts. The chain joins TRBV7-2 to TRBJ2-3; D is ambiguous. V was cut by 7 bases and J by 3 bases, with 17 bases left in between. CDR1 and CDR2 (germline): SGHTA, FQGNSA. The CDR3 consists of 15 residues. In nucleotides, the CDR3 is TGTGCCAGCACCCTGACTCTCAGGTCAACAGATACGCAGTATTTT. The encoded protein is CASTLTLRSTDTQYF.

This clonotype was seen only a few times. The chain has TRBV19 and TRBJ1-2; 8 nucleotides align to TRBD1. The trim removed 6 bases at V and 2 bases at J, leaving 14 bases unmatched. The CDR3 spans 17 residues. CDR1 is LNHDA and CDR2 is SQIVND in the germline V gene (reference sequence). The CDR3 spells CASSHLNLDRVNYGYTF. DNA for the CDR3: TGTGCCAGTAGCCACCTCAACCTGGACAGGGTCAACTATGGCTACACCTTC.

Only a few counts were recorded for this clonotype. This chain links TRBV10-3 with TRBJ1-1; D is undetermined. The CDR3 runs 13 residues. The V and J ends lost 6 bases and 4 bases respectively, with 12 bases between them. From germline, CDR1 is ENHRY and CDR2 SYGVKD. CDR3 amino acids: CAISYRGGTEAFF. The CDR3 DNA is TGTGCCATCAGCTACCGAGGTGGCACTGAAGCTTTCTTT.

This clonotype was observed at least ten times. V is TRBV7-2 and J is TRBJ2-1, with 9 bases aligning to TRBD2. In germline, CDR1 is SGHTA, CDR2 FQGNSA. The length of the CDR3 is 15 residues. The V gene end was trimmed by 6 bases and the J gene end by 2 bases; junction bases not matched to a gene: 5. CDR3 nucleotide sequence: TGTGCCAGCAGGTCCGGCGGGGGGGCCTACAATGAGCAGTTCTTC. Translating it yields CASRSGGGAYNEQFF.

This clonotype was detected many times. The V call is TRBV7-2, the J call TRBJ2-7, with D uncertain. Germline assignment: CDR1 SGHTA and CDR2 FQGNSA. The CDR3 is made up of 15 amino acids. Trimming removed 0 bases from V and 0 bases from J, with 9 bases in between. The CDR3, as DNA: TGTGCCAGCAGCTTAGCGGTAGAGAGCTCCTACGAGCAGTACTTC. Translation gives CASSLAVESSYEQYF. Using reference TRBV7-2 and TRBJ2-7 for the parts outside the CDR3, the full variable domain is GAGVSQSPSNKVTEKGKDVELRCDPISGHTALYWYRQSLGQGLEFLIYFQGNSAPDKSGLPSDRFSAERTGGSVSTLTIQRTQQEDSAVYLCASSLAVESSYEQYFGPGTRLTVT.

This clonotype was recorded many times. CDR3 nucleotides: TGTGCCAGCAGTTTAGGAGGCAGTCCCGGCGTCGGGCAGTACTTC. This codes for CASSLGGSPGVGQYF. V usage is TRBV12-3 or TRBV12-4 and J usage is TRBJ2-7; the D is unclear. With 1 base removed from V and 9 bases from J, the gap between germline ends came to 19 bases. The CDR3 is 15 amino acids.

This clonotype was counted ten times or more. V is TRBV7-2 and J is TRBJ2-7; 8 bases are a match to TRBD2. Trimming at V came to 6 bases and at J to 8 bases, leaving 12 bases not matched to a gene. The CDR3 contains 14 residues. Germline CDR1 is SGHTA and CDR2 is FQGNSA. CDR3 residues: CASRSGGWGPKQYF. CDR3 nucleotides: TGTGCCAGCAGGTCGGGAGGGTGGGGGCCCAAGCAGTACTTC. The full variable domain, in which reference TRBV7-2 and TRBJ2-7 provide the parts outside the CDR3, is GAGVSQSPSNKVTEKGKDVELRCDPISGHTALYWYRQSLGQGLEFLIYFQGNSAPDKSGLPSDRFSAERTGGSVSTLTIQRTQQEDSAVYLCASRSGGWGPKQYFGPGTRLTVT.

The CDR3 DNA reads as TGTGCCAGTAGTATTTGGCAGACTATGGCCAAAAACATTCAGTACTTC. Protein product: CASSIWQTMAKNIQYF. V gene TRBV19 combines with J gene TRBJ2-4, with a tentative D call TRBD2 (5 bases). Germline CDR1 is LNHDA and CDR2 is SQIVND (reference sequence). This CDR3 spans 16 amino acids. V was cut by 3 bases and J by 1 base, with 13 bases left in between.

This clonotype showed up many times. CDR3 sequence: CASSPRLVTNEQFF. Here the CDR3 DNA reads TGTGCCAGCAGCCCAAGACTGGTTACCAATGAGCAGTTCTTC. The chain links TRBV12-3 or TRBV12-4 to TRBJ2-1; D gene unclear. The length of the CDR3 is 14 residues. Trimming took 6 bases from V and 6 from J, leaving 15 bases between them.

This chain uses TRBV6-4 with TRBJ2-3, with D uncertain. Germline CDR1 is MRHNA and CDR2 is SNTAGT. Trimming pared 1 base from V and 9 bases from J, leaving 11 bases between. The CDR3 covers 13 residues. The CDR3 region has the DNA TGTGCCAGCAGTGACTGGCCTGGAACGACGCAGTATTTT. Translation gives CASSDWPGTTQYF.

The rearrangement uses TRBV6-2 or TRBV6-3 and TRBJ1-2; the match to TRBD1 covers 7 bases. The CDR3 sequence is 15 residues long. The V segment lost 7 bases and the J segment 2 bases; nucleotides outside the gene matches: 10. Germline-derived CDR1 and CDR2 are MNHEY and SVGEGT. The CDR3 loop reads CASIPTTGRNYGYTF. CDR3 bases: TGTGCCAGCATTCCCACGACAGGGCGGAACTATGGCTACACCTTC.

This clonotype was observed a handful of times. This chain links TRBV29-1 with TRBJ2-5; tentative D call: TRBD1 (6 bases). V was clipped by 6 bases and J by 3 bases, with 17 bases between them. Germline lookup yields CDR1 SQVTM and CDR2 ANQGSEA. The CDR3 spans 14 residues. The CDR3 protein is CSVAPGAGEETQYF. The DNA of the CDR3 is TGCAGCGTCGCTCCAGGGGCTGGGGAAGAGACCCAGTACTTC. The full variable domain, with the rest looked up from reference TRBV29-1 and TRBJ2-5, is SAVISQKPSRDICQRGTSLTIQCQVDSQVTMMFWYRQQPGQSLTLIATANQGSEATYESGFVIDKFPISRPNLTFSTLTVSNMSPEDSSIYLCSVAPGAGEETQYFGPGTRLLVL.

This clonotype appeared many times. The rearrangement uses TRBV7-2 and TRBJ1-2, with a tentative D call TRBD1 (5 bases). The CDR3 spans 16 residues. Trimming removed 0 bases at V and 7 bases at J, with 18 bases between. Germline CDR1 reads SGHTA; CDR2 reads FQGNSA. The CDR3 DNA sequence: TGTGCCAGCAGCTTAGCGGGACGGCAACAAGGAGGTGGCTACACCTTC. Its translation: CASSLAGRQQGGGYTF.

This clonotype has ten or more counts. V and J are TRBV7-2 and TRBJ1-1; a weak D match, TRBD1 (6 bases). The germline gives CDR1 SGHTA, CDR2 FQGNSA. CDR3 size: 18 residues. Deletions cut 1 base from V and 1 base from J, with 19 bases between. CDR3 in amino acids: CASSLVWVRGGSNTEAFF. DNA for the CDR3: TGTGCCAGCAGCTTAGTATGGGTTAGGGGGGGCTCGAACACTGAAGCTTTCTTT.

As DNA, the CDR3 is TGTGCCAGCAGCTTAGGAGGACAGGGTGGCGCTGGAAACACCATATATTTT. Translation gives CASSLGGQGGAGNTIYF. The chain recombines TRBV11-2 with TRBJ1-3; 8 positions match TRBD1. Germline loops: CDR1 SGHAT, CDR2 FQNNGV. V lost 1 base and J lost 2; bases outside the gene matches: 7. The CDR3 sequence is 17 residues long.

The chain joins TRBV7-6 to TRBJ2-7; 8 positions agree with TRBD1. Trimming removed 1 base from V and 7 bases from J; junction bases left unmatched: 6. The germline V gene encodes CDR1 SGHVS and CDR2 FNYEAQ. The CDR3 has 14 amino acids. CDR3 region: CASSLGQGAKEQYF. The CDR3, as DNA: TGTGCCAGCAGCTTAGGGCAGGGGGCAAAGGAGCAGTACTTC.

The sample holds many counts of this clonotype. This chain's CDR3 is CASINSADTQYF. As DNA, the CDR3 is TGTGCCAGCATCAATAGCGCAGATACGCAGTATTTT. The chain carries TRBV6-6 and TRBJ2-3; a possible D gene is TRBD2 (5 bases). Trimming stripped 7 bases from V and 4 bases from J, with 9 bases between. Germline V lookup: CDR1 MNHNY, CDR2 SVGAGI (reference sequence). This CDR3 has 12 residues.

This clonotype was recorded many times. The chain employs TRBV20-1 and TRBJ1-5; a weak D match, TRBD1 (5 bases). Per germline, CDR1 DFQATT and CDR2 SNEGSKA (reference sequence). CDR3 length equals 16 residues. Trimming cost V 5 bases and J 2 bases, with 19 bases left between them. CDR3: CSAGEDTRGGNQPQHF. DNA of the CDR3: TGCAGTGCTGGCGAGGACACCCGGGGGGGCAATCAGCCCCAGCATTTT.

This clonotype was observed at least ten times. V gene TRBV7-6 combines with J gene TRBJ1-1, with a weak D call TRBD1 (5 bases). Germline loops: CDR1 SGHVS, CDR2 FNYEAQ. V was clipped by 8 bases and J by 1 base, with 11 bases between them. The CDR3 spans 13 residues. CDR3 residues: CASRGLKNTEAFF. The CDR3 region has the DNA TGTGCCAGCCGGGGACTGAAGAACACTGAAGCTTTCTTT.

This clonotype was observed many times. The chain uses TRBV12-3 or TRBV12-4 and TRBJ2-7; D is unresolved. V lost 3 bases to trimming and J lost 6 bases, with 12 bases between them. The CDR3 has 13 residues. CDR3 nucleotide sequence: TGTGCCAGCAGTTTGAGTCCCTCCGGCGAGCAGTACTTC. Its protein product is CASSLSPSGEQYF.

This clonotype was seen repeatedly, ten times or more. The J gene is TRBJ2-1, the V gene TRBV7-2, with 8 bases aligning to TRBD2. CDR1 is SGHTA, CDR2 FQGNSA, per germline. V lost 3 bases to trimming and J lost 7 bases; unmatched junction nucleotides: 5. This CDR3 is built from 14 residues. This CDR3 reads CASSFGTRANEQFF. CDR3 nucleotide sequence: TGTGCCAGCAGCTTTGGGACTAGGGCAAATGAGCAGTTCTTC. The full variable domain, rest sourced from reference TRBV7-2 and TRBJ2-1, is GAGVSQSPSNKVTEKGKDVELRCDPISGHTALYWYRQSLGQGLEFLIYFQGNSAPDKSGLPSDRFSAERTGGSVSTLTIQRTQQEDSAVYLCASSFGTRANEQFFGPGTRLTVL.

The table lists this clonotype with many counts. This chain connects TRBV15 to TRBJ2-7; no clear D gene. The germline V gene has CDR1 LNHNV and CDR2 YYDKDF (reference sequence). The V and J ends lost 1 base and 3 bases respectively, with 4 bases between them. This CDR3 has 12 residues. The CDR3 reads CATSRVGYEQYF. The CDR3 DNA sequence: TGTGCCACCAGCAGAGTTGGCTACGAGCAGTACTTC.

This chain joins TRBV3-1 and TRBJ2-1; D is ambiguous. The CDR3 spans 17 residues. Germline CDR1 is LGHDT and CDR2 is YNNKEL (reference sequence). V was trimmed by 1 base and J by 0 bases, leaving 13 bases between them. In nucleotides, the CDR3 is TGTGCCAGCAGCCAAGGGGTTCCCACCAGCTCCTACAATGAGCAGTTCTTC. This sequence encodes CASSQGVPTSSYNEQFF.

Many counts were recorded for this clonotype. The chain has TRBV4-2 and TRBJ2-1, with D possibly matching TRBD2 (6 bases). V was pared by 7 bases and J by 13 bases, with 20 bases between. Germline-derived CDR1 and CDR2 are LGHNA and YNFKEQ. The CDR3 consists of 13 residues. The CDR3: CASKGVTTGTQFF. The CDR3 coding sequence is TGTGCCAGCAAGGGTGTGACGACCGGGACTCAGTTCTTC.

This clonotype was observed at least ten times. This chain links TRBV12-3 or TRBV12-4 with TRBJ1-5; D uncertain. V was cut by 6 bases and J by 0 bases, with 9 bases left in between. The CDR3 runs 14 residues. CDR3 sequence (DNA): TGTGCCAGCAGCATTCGTTATAGCAATCAGCCCCAGCATTTT. It codes for CASSIRYSNQPQHF.

The sample holds many counts of this clonotype. The chain has TRBV7-2 and TRBJ1-5, with D unclear. Looked up from germline, CDR1 is SGHTA and CDR2 is FQGNSA. This CDR3 has 15 amino acids. The V and J ends lost 3 bases and 0 bases respectively, with 9 bases between them. CDR3 region: CASSFSVYSNQPQHF. CDR3 sequence (DNA): TGTGCCAGCAGCTTTTCCGTATATAGCAATCAGCCCCAGCATTTT.

At least ten counts were recorded for this clonotype. The chain recombines TRBV11-3 with TRBJ2-1; D gene ambiguous. The length of the CDR3 is 13 residues. V lost 5 bases to trimming and J lost 7 bases, with 12 bases between them. CDR1 and CDR2 from the germline V gene are SGHNT and YENEEA. CDR3 loop: CASSPDGWNEQFF. In DNA form, the CDR3 reads TGTGCCAGCAGCCCCGATGGTTGGAATGAGCAGTTCTTC.

This clonotype appeared many times. V is TRBV7-2 and J is TRBJ2-3, with 12 bases aligning to TRBD2. CDR3 length: 17 residues. Germline CDR1 reads SGHTA; CDR2 reads FQGNSA. Trimming removed 5 bases from V and 1 base from J; junction bases left unmatched: 7. DNA for the CDR3: TGTGCCAGCAGCAACCGACTAGCGGGAGATGGCACAGATACGCAGTATTTT. Amino acid sequence: CASSNRLAGDGTDTQYF.

This clonotype has just a few counts. The chain couples TRBV20-1 to TRBJ1-5, with 8 nucleotides matching TRBD1. The CDR3 consists of 14 residues. The V and J ends lost 5 bases and 2 bases, in that order; junction bases with no gene match: 5. Per the germline V gene, CDR1 is DFQATT and CDR2 is SNEGSKA (reference sequence). DNA of the CDR3: TGCAGTGCTGTTGACAGGGGAGGCAATCAGCCCCAGCATTTT. It specifies CSAVDRGGNQPQHF.

V usage is TRBV29-1 and J usage is TRBJ1-2; no reliable D call. Per the germline V gene, CDR1 is SQVTM and CDR2 is ANQGSEA. The CDR3 covers 11 residues. Trimming stripped 4 bases from V and 3 bases from J, with 6 bases between. CDR3 protein: CSVGLDYGYTF. The CDR3 bases are TGCAGCGTTGGACTTGACTATGGCTACACCTTC.